This T cell receptor beta chain was identified in a study of T cells in Graves' hyperthyroidism and ophthalmopathy. Study-wide points: From stable hyperthyroidism, ophthalmopathy was set apart by a 13 V-J model. Among clonotypes expanded in thyroid above 0.001, most were also found in blood.

The CDR3 is 18 residues long. V gave up 6 bases and J gave up 0 bases; unmatched junction bases: 16. Researchers amplified the TCR beta CDR3 regions from RNA transcripts. The TCR CDR3 first-round RT-PCR relied on the HTBI primer set. One entry per CDR3 protein, called by TCRdb with MiXCR from the multiplex PCR reads. The table shows around 720,000 distinct CDR3 sequences, with roughly a third occurring only once. The sample holds a few counts of this clonotype. The antigen is not known. The rearrangement joins TRBV12-3 or TRBV12-4 to TRBJ1-2, with TRBD1 identical over 7 bases. What was sequenced was blood. The sequence derives from a woman in her thirties or forties with Graves' hyperthyroidism. In DNA form, the CDR3 reads TGTGCCAGCAGCCAGAGGGGGCTAAGTCCAACAACTAACTATGGCTACACCTTC. Its protein product is CASSQRGLSPTTNYGYTF.